This TCR beta chain was captured by sequencing in a study of T cells in Graves' hyperthyroidism and ophthalmopathy. About the research overall: Sampling of peripheral blood happened at initial diagnosis, prior to any treatment.

Authors of the study amplified TCR beta CDR3 regions from RNA transcripts. HTBI primers were used for first-round RT-PCR of the TCR CDR3. TCRdb re-analysed the multiplex PCR reads in MiXCR, keeping a single row per CDR3 protein. This table has fewer than 350,000 distinct CDR3 sequences, roughly 15% appearing once. Many counts were recorded for this clonotype. CDR1 and CDR2 (germline): SGHTA, FQGTGA. CDR3 size: 14 residues. V shed 5 bases and J shed 6 bases, with 14 bases lying between them. The clonotype originates from a woman in her twenties or thirties with Graves' hyperthyroidism that later progressed to Graves' ophthalmopathy. The gene calls are TRBV7-3 and TRBJ2-1, with D uncertain. Sequencing input: blood. CDR3 nucleotide sequence: TGTGCCAGCAGCGCAGTTCCCTCCATCAATGAGCAGTTCTTC. Translation: CASSAVPSINEQFF.